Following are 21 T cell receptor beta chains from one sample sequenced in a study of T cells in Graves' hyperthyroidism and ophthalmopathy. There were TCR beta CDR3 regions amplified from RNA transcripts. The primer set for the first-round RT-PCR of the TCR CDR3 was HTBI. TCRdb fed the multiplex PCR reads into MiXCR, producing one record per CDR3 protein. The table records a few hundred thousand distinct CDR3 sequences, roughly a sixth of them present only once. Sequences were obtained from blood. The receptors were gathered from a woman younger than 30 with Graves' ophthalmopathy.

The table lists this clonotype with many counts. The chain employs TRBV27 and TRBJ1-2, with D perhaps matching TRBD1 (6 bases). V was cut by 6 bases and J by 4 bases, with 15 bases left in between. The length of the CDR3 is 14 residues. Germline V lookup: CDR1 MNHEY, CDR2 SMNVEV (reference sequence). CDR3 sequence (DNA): TGTGCCAGCAGAAAAACCGGACAGTTCTATGGCTACACCTTC. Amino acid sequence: CASRKTGQFYGYTF.

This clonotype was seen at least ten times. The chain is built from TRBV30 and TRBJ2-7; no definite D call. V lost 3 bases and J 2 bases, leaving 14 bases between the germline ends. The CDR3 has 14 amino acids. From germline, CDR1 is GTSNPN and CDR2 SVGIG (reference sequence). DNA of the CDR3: TGTGCCTGGAGCATGAAGGGTCGGGCCTACGAGCAGTACTTC. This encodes CAWSMKGRAYEQYF.

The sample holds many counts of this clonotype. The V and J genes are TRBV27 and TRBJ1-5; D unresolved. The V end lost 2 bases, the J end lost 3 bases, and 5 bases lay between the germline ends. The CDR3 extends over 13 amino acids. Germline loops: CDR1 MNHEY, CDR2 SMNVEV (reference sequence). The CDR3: CASSLDFNQPQHF. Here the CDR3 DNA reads TGTGCCAGCAGTTTAGACTTCAATCAGCCCCAGCATTTT.

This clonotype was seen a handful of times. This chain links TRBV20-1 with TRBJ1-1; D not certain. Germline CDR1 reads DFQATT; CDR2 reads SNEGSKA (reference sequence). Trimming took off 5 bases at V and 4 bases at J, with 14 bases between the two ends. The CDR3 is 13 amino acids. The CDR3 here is CSALQDLSTEAFF. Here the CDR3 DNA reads TGCAGTGCTCTTCAGGACCTGAGCACTGAAGCTTTCTTT.

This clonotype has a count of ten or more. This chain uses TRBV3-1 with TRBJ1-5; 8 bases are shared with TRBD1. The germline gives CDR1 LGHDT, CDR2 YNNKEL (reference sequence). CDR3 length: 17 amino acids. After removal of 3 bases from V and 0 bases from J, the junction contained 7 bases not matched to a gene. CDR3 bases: TGTGCCAGCAGCCATTATGGGACAGGCGATAGCAATCAGCCCCAGCATTTT. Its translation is CASSHYGTGDSNQPQHF.

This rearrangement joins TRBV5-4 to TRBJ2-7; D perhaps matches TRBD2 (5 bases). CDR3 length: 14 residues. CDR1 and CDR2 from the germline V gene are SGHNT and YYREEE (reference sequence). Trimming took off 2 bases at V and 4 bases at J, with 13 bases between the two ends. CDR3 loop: CASSFSVRGYEQYF. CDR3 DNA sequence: TGTGCCAGCAGCTTCTCCGTGCGCGGGTACGAGCAGTACTTC.

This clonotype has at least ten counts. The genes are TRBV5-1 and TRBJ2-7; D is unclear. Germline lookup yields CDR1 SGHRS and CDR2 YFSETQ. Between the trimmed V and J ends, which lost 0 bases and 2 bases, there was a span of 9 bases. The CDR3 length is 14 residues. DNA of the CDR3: TGCGCCAGCAGCTTGGGGGAAGGGCCCTACGAGCAGTACTTC. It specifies CASSLGEGPYEQYF.

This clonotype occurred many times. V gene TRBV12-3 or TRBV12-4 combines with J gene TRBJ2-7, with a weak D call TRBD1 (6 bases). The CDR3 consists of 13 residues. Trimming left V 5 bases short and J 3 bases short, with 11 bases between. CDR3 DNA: TGTGCCAGCAGTCCAGAGGACAGCTACGAGCAGTACTTC. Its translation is CASSPEDSYEQYF.

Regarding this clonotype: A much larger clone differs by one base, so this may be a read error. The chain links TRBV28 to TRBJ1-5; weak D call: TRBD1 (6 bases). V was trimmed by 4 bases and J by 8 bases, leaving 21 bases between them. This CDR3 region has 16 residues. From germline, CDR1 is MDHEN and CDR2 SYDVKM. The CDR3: CASSSGTRGSGEPQHF. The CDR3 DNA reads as TGTGCCAGCAGTTCAGGGACAAGGGGAAGCGGGGAGCCCCAGCATTTT.

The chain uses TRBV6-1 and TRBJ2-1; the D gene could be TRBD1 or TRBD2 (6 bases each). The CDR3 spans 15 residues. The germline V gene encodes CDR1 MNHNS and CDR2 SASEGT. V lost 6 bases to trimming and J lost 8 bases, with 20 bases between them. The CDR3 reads CASSPIWGAFDEQFF. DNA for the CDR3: TGTGCCAGCAGCCCCATCTGGGGGGCCTTTGATGAGCAGTTCTTC.

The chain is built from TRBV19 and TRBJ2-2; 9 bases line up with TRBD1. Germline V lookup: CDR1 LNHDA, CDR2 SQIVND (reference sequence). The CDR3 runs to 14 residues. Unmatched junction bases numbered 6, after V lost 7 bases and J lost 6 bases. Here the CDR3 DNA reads TGTGCCAGTACCGGGACAGGGAGTCCCGGGGAGCTGTTTTTT. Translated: CASTGTGSPGELFF.

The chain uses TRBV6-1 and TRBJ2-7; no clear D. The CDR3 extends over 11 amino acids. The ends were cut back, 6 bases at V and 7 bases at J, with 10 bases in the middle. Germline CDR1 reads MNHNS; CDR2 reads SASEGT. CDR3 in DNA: TGTGCCAGCAGCCAGACCTGGGAGCAGTACTTC. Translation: CASSQTWEQYF.

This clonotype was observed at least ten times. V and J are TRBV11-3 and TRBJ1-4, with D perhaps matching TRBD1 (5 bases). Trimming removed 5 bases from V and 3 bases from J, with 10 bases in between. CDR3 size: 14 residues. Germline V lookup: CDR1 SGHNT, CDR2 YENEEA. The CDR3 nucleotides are TGTGCCAGCAGCCCCAGCAGGGCTAATGAAAAACTGTTTTTT. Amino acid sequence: CASSPSRANEKLFF.

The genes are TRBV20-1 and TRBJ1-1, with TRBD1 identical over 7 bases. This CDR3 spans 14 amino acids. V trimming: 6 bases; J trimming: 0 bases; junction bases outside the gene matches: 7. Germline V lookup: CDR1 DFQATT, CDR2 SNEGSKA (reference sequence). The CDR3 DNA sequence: TGCAGTGCATTCGGGACAGCCATGAACACTGAAGCTTTCTTT. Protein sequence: CSAFGTAMNTEAFF.

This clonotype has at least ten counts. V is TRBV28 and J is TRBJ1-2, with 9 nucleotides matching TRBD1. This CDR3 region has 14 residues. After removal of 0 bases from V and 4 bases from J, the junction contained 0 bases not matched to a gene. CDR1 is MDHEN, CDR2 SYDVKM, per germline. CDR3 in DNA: TGTGCCAGCAGTTTATGGACAGGGGGCTATGGCTACACCTTC. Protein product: CASSLWTGGYGYTF.

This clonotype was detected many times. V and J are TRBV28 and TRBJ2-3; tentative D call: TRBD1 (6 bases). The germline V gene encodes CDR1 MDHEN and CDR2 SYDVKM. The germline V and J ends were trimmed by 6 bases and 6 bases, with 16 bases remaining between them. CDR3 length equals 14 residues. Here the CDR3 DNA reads TGTGCCAGCAGCCTTGGGGACAAGCGGGATACGCAGTATTTT. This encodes CASSLGDKRDTQYF.

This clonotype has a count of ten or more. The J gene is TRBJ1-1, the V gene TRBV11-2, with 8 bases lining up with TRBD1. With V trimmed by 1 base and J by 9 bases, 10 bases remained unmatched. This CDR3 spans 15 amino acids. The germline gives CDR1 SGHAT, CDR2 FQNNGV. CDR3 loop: CASSLVQGGLWKAFF. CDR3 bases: TGTGCCAGCAGCTTAGTACAGGGGGGTTTGTGGAAAGCTTTCTTT. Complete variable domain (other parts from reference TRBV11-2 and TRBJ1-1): EAGVAQSPRYKIIEKRQSVAFWCNPISGHATLYWYQQILGQGPKLLIQFQNNGVVDDSQLPKDRFSAERLKGVDSTLKIQPAKLEDSAVYLCASSLVQGGLWKAFFGQGTRLTVV.

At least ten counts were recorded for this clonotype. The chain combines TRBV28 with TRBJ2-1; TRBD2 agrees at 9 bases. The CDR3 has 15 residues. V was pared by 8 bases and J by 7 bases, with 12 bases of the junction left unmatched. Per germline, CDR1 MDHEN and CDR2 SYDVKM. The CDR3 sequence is CASRGLALLQNEQFF. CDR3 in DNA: TGTGCCAGCCGGGGACTAGCCCTACTACAAAATGAGCAGTTCTTC.

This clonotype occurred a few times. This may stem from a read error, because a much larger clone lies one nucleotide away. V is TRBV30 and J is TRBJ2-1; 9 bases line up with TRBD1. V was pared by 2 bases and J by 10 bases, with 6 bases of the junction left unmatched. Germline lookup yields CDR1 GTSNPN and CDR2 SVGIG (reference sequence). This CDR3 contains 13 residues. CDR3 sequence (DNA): TGTGCCTGGAGTACAGGGGGCTGGGGCGAGCAGTTCTTC. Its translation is CAWSTGGWGEQFF.

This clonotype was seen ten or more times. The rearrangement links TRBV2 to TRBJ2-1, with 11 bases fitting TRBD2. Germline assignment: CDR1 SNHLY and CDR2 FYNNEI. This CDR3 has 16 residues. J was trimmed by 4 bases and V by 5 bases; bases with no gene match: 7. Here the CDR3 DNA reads TGTGCCAGCAGTTTGCTCGGGACTAGCGGTTACAATGAGCAGTTCTTC. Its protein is CASSLLGTSGYNEQFF.

The CDR3 here is CSARVSGTGLVTEAFF. CDR3 DNA: TGCAGTGCTAGAGTTTCGGGGACAGGATTGGTCACTGAAGCTTTCTTT. The rearrangement uses TRBV20-1 and TRBJ1-1; 8 bases line up with TRBD1. The germline CDR1 and CDR2 sequences are DFQATT and SNEGSKA (reference sequence). J gave up 4 bases and V 1 base, and 11 bases lay outside the gene matches. This CDR3 comprises 16 residues.